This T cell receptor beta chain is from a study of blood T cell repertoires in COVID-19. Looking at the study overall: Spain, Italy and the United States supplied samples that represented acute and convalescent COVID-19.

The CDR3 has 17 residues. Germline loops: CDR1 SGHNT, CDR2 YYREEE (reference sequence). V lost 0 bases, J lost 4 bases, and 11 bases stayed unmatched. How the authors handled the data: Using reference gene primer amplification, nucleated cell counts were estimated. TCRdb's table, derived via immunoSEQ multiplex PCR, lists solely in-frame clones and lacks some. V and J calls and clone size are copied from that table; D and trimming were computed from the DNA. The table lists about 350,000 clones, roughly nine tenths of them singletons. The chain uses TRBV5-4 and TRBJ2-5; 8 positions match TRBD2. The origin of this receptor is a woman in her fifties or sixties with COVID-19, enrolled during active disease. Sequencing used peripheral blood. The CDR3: CASSLGLFGGAPETQYF. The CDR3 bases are TGTGCCAGCAGCTTGGGTTTATTCGGGGGGGCCCCAGAGACCCAGTACTTC.